The 8 T cell receptor beta chains below were found in one sample sequenced in a study of shared clonotypes between healthy human individuals (TCRdb year 2020). Library preparation employed the immunoSEQ multiplex PCR assay. TCRdb mirrors the immuneACCESS table, restricted to in-frame sequences. Some clones are absent from its copies; in checked studies, under half trace to an unresolved V gene, and the reason for the others is unknown. This sample comprises 2 million to 3 million clones, 90% to 95% of them detected only once. The top ten constitute approximately 0.36% of the sample. What was sequenced was naive CD4+ T cells from PBMCs. Reading the label with the study, this specimen's cell subset or site is: CD45RA+ positively selected. Receptor source: a man between 18 and 29 years old in good health. Some clones in this sample may be carry-over from other donors' samples.

The chain joins TRBV28 to TRBJ1-5, with unresolved D. The CDR3 has 14 residues. The V gene's germline CDR1 is MDHEN and CDR2 SYDVKM. V was clipped by 2 bases and J by 2 bases, with 7 bases between them. CDR3 protein: CASSLMRGNQPQHF. In nucleotides, the CDR3 is TGTGCCAGCAGTTTAATGAGGGGCAATCAGCCCCAGCATTTT.

This clone is a singleton in its sample. CDR3 sequence (DNA): TGTGCCAGCAGGGGCACACTAGCGGGAGAAGGCATTCAGTACTTC. Translated: CASRGTLAGEGIQYF. The chain couples TRBV6-1 to TRBJ2-4, with 11 bases lining up with TRBD2. The junction had 10 bases not matched to a gene; V was cut back by 6 bases and J by 9 bases. The germline gives CDR1 MNHNS, CDR2 SASEGT. The CDR3 runs to 15 residues.

The chain carries TRBV28 and TRBJ2-4, with D perhaps being TRBD1 or TRBD2 (6 bases each). This CDR3 is built from 15 residues. V shed 2 bases and J shed 1 base, with 9 bases lying between them. Germline CDR1 and CDR2: MDHEN and SYDVKM. The CDR3 protein is CASSLRGAAKNIQYF. In DNA form, the CDR3 reads TGTGCCAGCAGTTTAAGGGGGGCGGCCAAAAACATTCAGTACTTC.

V usage is TRBV27 and J usage is TRBJ2-7; D possibly corresponds to TRBD2 (6 bases). Germline assignment: CDR1 MNHEY and CDR2 SMNVEV (reference sequence). Trimming took 8 bases from V and 4 from J, leaving 24 bases between them. This CDR3 comprises 16 residues. The CDR3 sequence is CASCNSIWEVGYEQYF. The CDR3 DNA reads as TGTGCCAGCTGCAATTCCATATGGGAGGTGGGGTACGAGCAGTACTTC.

A single count supports this clone. The chain recombines TRBV5-1 with TRBJ2-2; D is undetermined. CDR1 is SGHRS and CDR2 is YFSETQ in the germline V gene. V lost 4 bases, J lost 0 bases, and 13 bases lay in between. The CDR3 consists of 16 residues. The CDR3 DNA is TGCGCCAGCAGCCAGCCATCTTCTTCGAACACCGGGGAGCTGTTTTTT. It codes for CASSQPSSSNTGELFF.

The chain uses TRBV28 and TRBJ2-7; 12 nucleotides align to TRBD2. The V gene end was trimmed by 8 bases and the J gene end by 4 bases; junction bases not matched to a gene: 6. Germline V gene sequence: CDR1 MDHEN, CDR2 SYDVKM. The CDR3 is made up of 14 amino acids. The CDR3 DNA is TGTGCCAGCGGACTAGCGGGGATAGGATACGAGCAGTACTTC. Amino acid sequence: CASGLAGIGYEQYF. The full variable domain, in which reference TRBV28 and TRBJ2-7 provide the parts outside the CDR3, is DVKVTQSSRYLVKRTGEKVFLECVQDMDHENMFWYRQDPGLGLRLIYFSYDVKMKEKGDIPEGYSVSREKKERFSLILESASTNQTSMYLCASGLAGIGYEQYFGPGTRLTVT.

This clone was seen once. The sample carries other DNA sequences with the same CDR3. V gene TRBV2 combines with J gene TRBJ2-3; D gene uncertain. This CDR3 region has 15 residues. CDR1 and CDR2 (germline): SNHLY, FYNNEI. Trimming cost V 1 base and J 1 base, with 9 bases left between them. The CDR3 DNA follows: TGTGCCAGCAGTGAAGGGGCTGGCGGCACAGATACGCAGTATTTT. This sequence encodes CASSEGAGGTDTQYF.

The gene calls are TRBV6-1 and TRBJ1-5; a weak D match, TRBD1 (6 bases). Germline V gene data show CDR1 as MNHNS and CDR2 as SASEGT. Trimming removed 2 bases at V and 1 base at J, with 12 bases between. CDR3 size: 16 residues. The CDR3 loop reads CASSELYRASNQPQHF. CDR3 DNA: TGTGCCAGCAGTGAATTATACAGGGCGAGCAATCAGCCCCAGCATTTT.